This record concerns one T cell receptor (beta chain) sequence. This sample stems from a study of OX40 agonist ivuxolimab in advanced cancers. About the study: Prior checkpoint blockade (anti-PD-1, anti-PD-L1 or anti-CTLA-4) was permitted; approximately 41% had it.

Using immunoSEQ multiplex PCR, the repertoire was profiled, and TCRdb retains in-frame clones only, with some absent. The sample has approximately 70,000 clones, 80% to 85% seen once. This TCR was sampled from an adult with an advanced solid tumor such as melanoma, head and neck, liver or kidney cancer. The sample here was CD4+ or CD8+ T cells sorted from blood, taken in a trial of the OX40 agonist ivuxolimab.

The CDR3 DNA reads TGCACCAGCAGCTATCTAGCGGGAGAACAGCCTCAGCCCCACAATGAGCAGTTCTTC. This translates into CTSSYLAGEQPQPHNEQFF. This rearrangement joins TRBV1 to TRBJ2-1; TRBD2 is the table's D call, not checked against the DNA. TRBV1 is an annotated pseudogene. The CDR3 sequence is 19 residues long.